A single sample gave rise to the 15 T cell receptor beta chains below, sequenced in a study of cytomegalovirus exposure and HLA in healthy donors. PCR was performed using 60 Vbeta and 13 Jbeta primers. The repertoire was sequenced with immunoSEQ multiplex PCR; TCRdb's copy has only in-frame clones and lacks some. In the table there are over 150,000 clones, over 65% of which are singletons. The sequenced sample consisted of PBMCs. Receptor source: a woman in her twenties or thirties in good health and CMV-seropositive.

V gene TRBV7-8 combines with J gene TRBJ1-4; tentatively, D is TRBD1 (5 bases). Germline values: CDR1 SGHVS, CDR2 FQNEAQ. V dropped 7 bases and J dropped 7 bases, with 13 bases sitting between them. CDR3 length equals 13 residues. The CDR3 coding sequence is TGTGCCAGCACGGAGGGGAGCGCTGAAAAACTGTTTTTT. Its translation is CASTEGSAEKLFF.

V gene TRBV27 combines with J gene TRBJ2-1; D may be TRBD2 (6 bases). Trimming shortened V by 4 bases and J by 9 bases, and 22 bases separated the two germline ends. The CDR3 is 16 amino acids. Germline values: CDR1 MNHEY, CDR2 SMNVEV (reference sequence). In DNA form, the CDR3 reads TGTGCCAGCAGTTCCCCCCGCGGCTTCCTAGCGTTTGAGCAGTTCTTC. It is translated as CASSSPRGFLAFEQFF.

V and J are TRBV19 and TRBJ2-7; 12 nucleotides match TRBD1. The CDR3 has 17 amino acids. Trimming took 6 bases from V and 9 from J; bases not matched to a gene: 18. Germline CDR1 reads LNHDA; CDR2 reads SQIVND (reference sequence). CDR3 in amino acids: CASSNIDLGTGGAVQYF. The CDR3 nucleotides are TGTGCCAGTAGCAATATCGATCTCGGGACAGGGGGCGCGGTGCAGTACTTC.

The chain links TRBV30 to TRBJ2-5, with 9 bases matching TRBD1. Per the germline V gene, CDR1 is GTSNPN and CDR2 is SVGIG (reference sequence). The V and J ends lost 4 bases and 11 bases, in that order; junction bases with no gene match: 11. The CDR3 extends over 13 amino acids. The CDR3 nucleotides read TGTGCCTGGATACGGACAGGGGTTGGGGAGCAGTACTTC. Encoded protein: CAWIRTGVGEQYF.

The V gene is TRBV2, the J gene TRBJ2-1; 13 bases are a match to TRBD2. After removal of 6 bases from V and 8 bases from J, the junction contained 7 bases not matched to a gene. The CDR3 has 15 amino acids. Germline values: CDR1 SNHLY, CDR2 FYNNEI. The CDR3 region is CASSPRTSGSDEQFF. CDR3 nucleotide sequence: TGTGCCAGCAGCCCTAGGACTAGCGGGAGCGATGAGCAGTTCTTC.

V is TRBV19 and J is TRBJ2-5; D not resolved. Germline V gives CDR1 LNHDA, CDR2 SQIVND (reference sequence). The CDR3 spans 14 residues. Trimming shortened V by 2 bases and J by 0 bases, and 7 bases separated the two germline ends. CDR3 DNA sequence: TGTGCCAGTAGTATAACCGCGGACCAAGAGACCCAGTACTTC. It specifies CASSITADQETQYF.

CDR3 sequence reads: CASSRTGNYEQYF. CDR3 sequence (DNA): TGTGCCAGCAGCAGGACAGGGAACTACGAGCAGTACTTC. The chain joins TRBV11-2 to TRBJ2-7; 8 nucleotides agree with TRBD1. The CDR3 has 13 amino acids. Germline trimming cut 5 bases from V and 3 bases from J; bases unmatched to any gene: 3. Germline CDR1 reads SGHAT; CDR2 reads FQNNGV.

This clone was seen only once. This chain links TRBV6-1 with TRBJ2-6; D gene unclear. This CDR3 has 13 amino acids. CDR1 MNHNS and CDR2 SASEGT come from the germline V gene. V lost 7 bases and J lost 0, with 4 bases in between. The CDR3 DNA follows: TGTGCCAGCACTAACTCTGGGGCCAACGTCCTGACTTTC. It yields the protein CASTNSGANVLTF.

In its sample, this clone was seen a few times. The chain recombines TRBV15 with TRBJ2-3; perhaps TRBD1 as D (5 bases). V lost 1 base and J 1 base, leaving 12 bases between the germline ends. The germline CDR1 and CDR2 sequences are LNHNV and YYDKDF (reference sequence). The CDR3 covers 16 residues. The CDR3 spells CATSRGGQVGTDTQYF. CDR3 nucleotide sequence: TGTGCCACCAGCAGAGGGGGCCAAGTTGGCACAGATACGCAGTATTTT. Looking up the rest from reference TRBV15 and TRBJ2-3 gives the full variable domain: DAMVIQNPRYQVTQFGKPVTLSCSQTLNHNVMYWYQQKSSQAPKLLFHYYDKDFNNEADTPDNFQSRRPNTSFCFLDIRSPGLGDTAMYLCATSRGGQVGTDTQYFGPGTRLTVL.

This clone came up once. The genes are TRBV12-5 and TRBJ2-3; D is possibly TRBD1 (5 bases). V lost 1 base to trimming and J lost 4 bases, with 9 bases between them. This CDR3 is 14 amino acids long. Germline V gives CDR1 LGHNT, CDR2 FRNRAP. The CDR3 sequence: CASGLARVADTQYF. The DNA for the CDR3 is TGTGCTAGTGGTTTGGCCAGGGTGGCAGATACGCAGTATTTT.

The chain has TRBV7-2 and TRBJ2-2; 11 bases are a match to TRBD2. Germline V lookup: CDR1 SGHTA, CDR2 FQGNSA. Trimming at V came to 5 bases and at J to 5 bases, leaving 10 bases not matched to a gene. This CDR3 contains 17 residues. CDR3 sequence: CASSPFATSGMTGELFF. CDR3 nucleotide sequence: TGTGCCAGCAGCCCCTTCGCGACTAGCGGGATGACCGGGGAGCTGTTTTTT. Full variable domain (rest looked up from reference TRBV7-2 and TRBJ2-2): GAGVSQSPSNKVTEKGKDVELRCDPISGHTALYWYRQSLGQGLEFLIYFQGNSAPDKSGLPSDRFSAERTGGSVSTLTIQRTQQEDSAVYLCASSPFATSGMTGELFFGEGSRLTVL.

The V gene is TRBV28, the J gene TRBJ1-5; the match to TRBD1 covers 7 bases. CDR1 and CDR2 from the germline V gene are MDHEN and SYDVKM. This CDR3 is built from 16 residues. V dropped 5 bases and J dropped 6; count of bases not matched to a gene: 13. The CDR3: CASSPMEGALLQPQHF. In nucleotides, the CDR3 is TGTGCCAGCAGTCCCATGGAGGGGGCGCTTCTTCAGCCCCAGCATTTT.

The chain uses TRBV9 and TRBJ2-5, with 8 nucleotides matching TRBD1. Per the germline V gene, CDR1 is SGDLS and CDR2 is YYNGEE. J gave up 2 bases and V 0 bases, and 9 bases lay outside the gene matches. The CDR3 consists of 17 residues. CDR3 amino acids: CASSVDPGGNLQETQYF. For the CDR3, the DNA is TGTGCCAGCAGCGTAGACCCAGGGGGCAACCTTCAAGAGACCCAGTACTTC. The full variable domain, rest sourced from reference TRBV9 and TRBJ2-5, is DSGVTQTPKHLITATGQRVTLRCSPRSGDLSVYWYQQSLDQGLQFLIQYYNGEERAKGNILERFSAQQFPDLHSELNLSSLELGDSALYFCASSVDPGGNLQETQYFGPGTRLLVL.

The chain links TRBV30 to TRBJ2-1; 9 positions match TRBD1. V dropped 5 bases and J dropped 5; count of bases not matched to a gene: 4. Germline values: CDR1 GTSNPN, CDR2 SVGIG (reference sequence). The CDR3 spans 13 residues. Here the CDR3 DNA reads TGTGCCTGGGGGACAGGGCCCGACAATGAGCAGTTCTTC. It specifies CAWGTGPDNEQFF. The complete variable domain, with remaining parts taken from reference TRBV30 and TRBJ2-1, reads SQTIHQWPATLVQPVGSPLSLECTVEGTSNPNLYWYRQAAGRGLQLLFYSVGIGQISSEVPQNLSASRPQDRQFILSSKKLLLSDSGFYLCAWGTGPDNEQFFGPGTRLTVL.

The rearrangement uses TRBV28 and TRBJ1-2, with 7 bases lining up with TRBD1. From germline, CDR1 is MDHEN and CDR2 SYDVKM. V shed 6 bases and J 6 bases; nucleotides not matched to a gene: 10. This CDR3 is 14 amino acids long. CDR3 bases: TGTGCCAGCAGCTATTTCGACAGGGCCCATGGCTACACCTTC. Translating it yields CASSYFDRAHGYTF.